This passage covers 12 T cell receptor beta chains from one sample sequenced in a study of blood T cell repertoires in COVID-19. Method: immunoSEQ multiplex PCR; TCRdb's copy keeps in-frame clones and lacks some. This sample has 250,000 to 350,000 clones; around 84% occur once, and the top ten carry roughly 1.6%. Specimen: peripheral blood. The receptors shown here come from a human donor with COVID-19, enrolled during active disease. The donor label of this sample is uncertain.

This CDR3 is CASSLEGAVSTDTQYF. CDR3 in DNA: TGCGCCAGCAGCTTGGAAGGGGCGGTTAGCACAGATACGCAGTATTTT. The chain is built from TRBV5-1 and TRBJ2-3, with D perhaps TRBD1 (5 bases). Trimming left V 0 bases short and J 0 bases short, with 11 bases between. The germline V gene encodes CDR1 SGHRS and CDR2 YFSETQ. CDR3 size: 16 residues.

This clone has more than one count but fewer than ten. V gene TRBV28 combines with J gene TRBJ2-3; 9 bases are shared with TRBD1. With V trimmed by 10 bases and J by 3 bases, 8 bases remained unmatched. The CDR3 sequence is 14 residues long. Germline loops: CDR1 MDHEN, CDR2 SYDVKM. The CDR3 DNA follows: TGTGCCACCATAGGGACAGGGCAAACAGATACGCAGTATTTT. As protein: CATIGTGQTDTQYF.

The chain employs TRBV5-1 and TRBJ2-5; D perhaps matches TRBD2 (5 bases). V was pared by 4 bases and J by 7 bases, with 17 bases between. This CDR3 is 14 amino acids long. In germline, CDR1 is SGHRS, CDR2 YFSETQ. The CDR3 region is CASSPRGSRATQYF. CDR3 DNA sequence: TGCGCCAGCAGCCCCCGGGGTAGTCGGGCGACCCAGTACTTC.

The rearrangement links TRBV9 to TRBJ2-7; 13 bases align to TRBD2. The J segment lost 7 bases and the V segment lost 2 bases, leaving 6 bases of the junction unmatched. This CDR3 spans 15 amino acids. Germline V gene sequence: CDR1 SGDLS, CDR2 YYNGEE. CDR3 residues: CASSVTGTSGIEQYF. The CDR3 bases are TGTGCCAGCAGCGTTACCGGGACTAGCGGGATTGAGCAGTACTTC.

The V gene is TRBV5-1, the J gene TRBJ2-3, with a weak D call TRBD2 (5 bases). Trimming stripped 2 bases from V and 5 bases from J, with 12 bases between. Germline assignment: CDR1 SGHRS and CDR2 YFSETQ. The CDR3 has 14 amino acids. In nucleotides, the CDR3 is TGCGCCAGCAGCTTAGGAGGATGGAAAGATACGCAGTATTTT. Translated: CASSLGGWKDTQYF.

The chain recombines TRBV2 with TRBJ1-1; 9 nucleotides line up with TRBD1. V was pared by 7 bases and J by 5 bases, with 8 bases of the junction left unmatched. This CDR3 is 14 amino acids long. The germline gives CDR1 SNHLY, CDR2 FYNNEI. The CDR3 DNA sequence: TGTGCCAGCATCCGGGACAGGGCGGGTACTGAAGCTTTCTTT. This gives the protein CASIRDRAGTEAFF. Drawing the rest from reference TRBV2 and TRBJ1-1, the complete variable domain is EPEVTQTPSHQVTQMGQEVILRCVPISNHLYFYWYRQILGQKVEFLVSFYNNEISEKSEIFDDQFSVERPDGSNFTLKIRSTKLEDSAMYFCASIRDRAGTEAFFGQGTRLTVV.

The V call is TRBV28, the J call TRBJ1-5, with a weak D call TRBD1 (5 bases). Germline V gene lookup returns CDR1 MDHEN and CDR2 SYDVKM. The CDR3 spans 14 residues. Trimming left V 6 bases short and J 4 bases short, with 13 bases between. The CDR3, as DNA: TGTGCCAGCAGGCCGGGGGGGAAGAATCAGCCCCAGCATTTT. This translates into CASRPGGKNQPQHF.

The V and J genes are TRBV29-1 and TRBJ2-5; 9 nucleotides line up with TRBD2. CDR3 size: 13 residues. The germline V gene has CDR1 SQVTM and CDR2 ANQGSEA. V lost 1 base, J lost 7 bases, and 4 bases stayed unmatched. Written as DNA, the CDR3 is TGCAGCGTTGAAGCTGGTAGCGGGGGGACCCAGTACTTC. Its translation: CSVEAGSGGTQYF.

This clone was observed a handful of times. In DNA form, the CDR3 reads TGTGCCAGCAGTTTTCCAGCGATAGATACGCAGTATTTT. Translation gives CASSFPAIDTQYF. The chain links TRBV6-2 or TRBV6-3 to TRBJ2-3; D gene ambiguous. The CDR3 runs 13 residues. Germline-derived CDR1 and CDR2 are MNHEY and SVGEGT. Trimming took 4 bases from V and 5 from J, leaving 10 bases between them.

V gene TRBV11-2 combines with J gene TRBJ1-1; TRBD1 matches 10 bases. Germline V CDR1 and CDR2: SGHAT, FQNNGV. V was pared by 2 bases and J by 11 bases, with 8 bases of the junction left unmatched. The CDR3 sequence is 14 residues long. The CDR3 DNA reads TGTGCCAGCAGCTTATCCCGGGACAGGGGAATCGCTTTCTTT. This sequence encodes CASSLSRDRGIAFF. Using reference TRBV11-2 and TRBJ1-1 for the parts outside the CDR3, the full variable domain is EAGVAQSPRYKIIEKRQSVAFWCNPISGHATLYWYQQILGQGPKLLIQFQNNGVVDDSQLPKDRFSAERLKGVDSTLKIQPAKLEDSAVYLCASSLSRDRGIAFFGQGTRLTVV.

This chain joins TRBV6-2 or TRBV6-3 and TRBJ2-7; tentative D call: TRBD2 (6 bases). V lost 7 bases, J lost 5 bases, and 18 bases lay in between. Germline-derived CDR1 and CDR2 are MNHEY and SVGEGT. The CDR3 has 14 residues. The DNA of the CDR3 is TGTGCCAGCACCCCGAGGAGGGTAGCCAACGAGCAGTACTTC. Its translation: CASTPRRVANEQYF.

This clone was recorded only once. The chain uses TRBV3-1 (or the pseudogene TRBV3-2) and TRBJ2-3, with TRBD1 as a possible D gene (5 bases). CDR3 size: 14 residues. V was shortened by 4 bases and J by 4 bases, with 12 bases between the two germline ends. In germline, CDR1 is LGHDT, CDR2 YNNKEL (reference sequence). The CDR3 region is CASSLRSGPDTQYF. Written as DNA, the CDR3 is TGTGCCAGCAGCCTCAGGTCAGGGCCAGATACGCAGTATTTT.